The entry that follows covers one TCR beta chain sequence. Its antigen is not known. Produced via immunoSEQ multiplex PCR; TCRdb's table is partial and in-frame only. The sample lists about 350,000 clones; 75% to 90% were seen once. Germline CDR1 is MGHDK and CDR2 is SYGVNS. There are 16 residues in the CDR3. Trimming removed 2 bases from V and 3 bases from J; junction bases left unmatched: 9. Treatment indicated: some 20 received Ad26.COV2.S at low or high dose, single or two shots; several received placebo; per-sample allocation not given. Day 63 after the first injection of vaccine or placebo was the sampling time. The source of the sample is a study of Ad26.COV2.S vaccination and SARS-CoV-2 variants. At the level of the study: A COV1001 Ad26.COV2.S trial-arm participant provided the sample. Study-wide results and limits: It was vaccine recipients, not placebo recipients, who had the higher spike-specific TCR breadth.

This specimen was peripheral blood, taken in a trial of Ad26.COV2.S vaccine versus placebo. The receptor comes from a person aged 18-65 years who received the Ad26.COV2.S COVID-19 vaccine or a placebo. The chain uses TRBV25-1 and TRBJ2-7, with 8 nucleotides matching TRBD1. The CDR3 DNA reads TGTGCCAGCAGTGAAGGGACAGGCGAATCCCACTACGAGCAGTACTTC. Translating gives CASSEGTGESHYEQYF.